Listed below are T cell receptor beta chains from one sample, sequenced in a study of blood T cells in healthy people across ages. TCRdb used MiXCR to reprocess the 5' RACE reads, holding one entry per CDR3 protein. The top ten hold 6.5% to 8% of the sample, which has roughly 1.4 million distinct CDR3 sequences, approximately 59% seen once. What was sequenced was blood. The receptors here all came from a man aged 18 to 35 in good health. The CDR3 runs from the conserved cysteine through the conserved F or W. The D gene is left open where the match is weak. Size tells how often a clone was seen (once, few, many) or the class of an expanded clone, and some rows leave it out.

- | TRBJ1-5 | TRBV6-5 | - | CACGGLGSNQPQHF | TGCGCGTGTGGGGGTTTGGGGAGCAATCAGCCCCAGCATTTT
few | TRBJ1-2 | TRBV10-3 | - | CAISEGRNLNYGYTF | TGTGCCATCAGTGAGGGACGGAACCTCAACTATGGCTACACCTTC
- | TRBJ2-1 | TRBV7-9 | TRBD1 | CASRGQSHEQFF | TGTGCCAGCAGGGGACAGTCCCATGAGCAGTTCTTC
- | TRBJ2-1 | TRBV12-3/TRBV12-4 | - | CASSFPSGTPTTEQFF | TGTGCCAGCAGTTTCCCCTCCGGGACACCGACAACTGAGCAGTTCTTC
- | TRBJ2-6 | TRBV29-1 | TRBD1 | CSAITGVFGANVLTF | TGCAGCGCGATAACAGGGGTGTTTGGGGCCAACGTCCTGACTTTC
- | TRBJ2-2 | TRBV5-6 | TRBD2 | CASSLPNSGVTGELFF | TGTGCCAGCAGCCTGCCCAATAGCGGGGTCACCGGGGAGCTGTTTTTT
once | TRBJ1-6 | TRBV11-2 | - | CASTQGQTNSPLHF | TGTGCCTCAACCCAAGGGCAGACGAATTCACCCCTCCACTTT
- | TRBJ2-7 | TRBV2 | TRBD2 | CASRLMTSDYEQYF | TGTGCCAGCAGGCTCATGACTAGCGACTACGAGCAGTACTTC
- | TRBJ2-7 | TRBV29-1 | TRBD1 | CSVIYRGSYEQYF | TGCAGCGTTATCTACAGGGGCTCCTACGAGCAGTACTTC
- | TRBJ2-7 | TRBV12-3/TRBV12-4 | - | CASILVNSYEQYF | TGTGCCAGCATTTTAGTTAACAGCTACGAGCAGTACTTC
few | TRBJ2-5 | TRBV29-1 | - | CSVEWDGTSPGEQYF | TGCAGCGTTGAATGGGACGGGACCTCCCCGGGGGAGCAGTACTTC
- | TRBJ1-2 | TRBV11-2 | - | CASSAAGRAGSNYGYTF | TGTGCCAGCAGCGCGGCGGGGAGGGCTGGATCTAACTATGGCTACACCTTC
few | TRBJ1-5 | TRBV20-1 | TRBD1 | CSARQGGQPQHF | TGCAGTGCTAGACAGGGGGGTCAGCCCCAGCATTTT
- | TRBJ2-1 | TRBV29-1 | - | CSCGYEQFF | TGCAGCTGTGGCTATGAGCAGTTCTTC
- | TRBJ2-1 | TRBV12-3/TRBV12-4 | - | CASSFEDLHNEQFF | TGTGCCAGCAGTTTCGAAGATCTCCACAATGAGCAGTTCTTC
few | TRBJ1-1 | TRBV27 | - | CASRSQGPEAFF | TGTGCCAGCAGGTCCCAGGGGCCTGAAGCTTTCTTT
- | TRBJ2-2 | TRBV7-2 | - | CASSLEVARELFF | TGTGCCAGCAGCTTAGAAGTAGCGAGGGAGCTGTTTTTT
- | TRBJ2-3 | TRBV5-5 | TRBD1 | CASSPTGVTDTQYF | TGTGCCAGCAGCCCAACAGGGGTCACAGATACGCAGTATTTT
- | TRBJ2-7 | TRBV12-3/TRBV12-4 | - | CASSPGTFPYEQYF | TGTGCCAGCAGCCCCGGGACTTTTCCCTACGAGCAGTACTTC
few | TRBJ2-4 | TRBV27 | - | CASSLPHAKNIQYF | TGTGCCAGCAGTTTACCTCACGCCAAAAACATTCAGTACTTC
few | TRBJ2-4 | TRBV12-3/TRBV12-4 | - | CASSLHFSLGEQYF | TGTGCCAGCAGTCTTCACTTCTCACTGGGAGAGCAGTACTTC
- | TRBJ1-2 | TRBV5-5 | TRBD1 | CASSLKPTGEGSGYTF | TGTGCCAGCAGCCTCAAACCGACAGGGGAGGGCTCTGGCTACACCTTC
- | TRBJ1-4 | TRBV7-2 | - | CASSSQGMANEKLFF | TGTGCCAGCAGCTCCCAGGGGATGGCTAATGAAAAACTGTTTTTT
- | TRBJ1-1 | TRBV4-1 | TRBD1 | CASSQDETGANTEAFF | TGCGCCAGCAGCCAAGACGAGACAGGGGCGAACACTGAAGCTTTCTTT
- | TRBJ2-7 | TRBV21-1 | - | CASNLGTNSYEQYF | TGTGCCAGCAACCTTGGAACCAACTCCTACGAGCAGTACTTC
- | TRBJ2-2 | TRBV7-9 | - | CASSRDAHLVAGELFF | TGTGCCAGCAGCAGAGACGCCCATCTGGTCGCCGGGGAGCTGTTTTTT
- | TRBJ2-3 | TRBV20-1 | TRBD2 | CSARPGAGGPDTQYF | TGCAGTGCTAGGCCAGGAGCGGGGGGGCCAGATACGCAGTATTTT
- | TRBJ1-1 | TRBV7-9 | TRBD1 | CASSLGIGTGNKAFF | TGTGCCAGCAGCTTAGGAATCGGGACAGGGAATAAAGCTTTCTTT
- | TRBJ2-5 | TRBV6-4 | - | CASSTDGKETQYF | TGTGCCAGCAGTACGGACGGAAAAGAGACCCAGTACTTC
- | TRBJ1-1 | TRBV14 | - | CASSKNNLEAFF | TGTGCCAGCAGCAAAAACAATCTTGAAGCTTTCTTT
- | TRBJ1-6 | TRBV7-2 | - | CASSLMSAGLSNSPLHF | TGTGCCAGCAGCTTAATGTCGGCAGGGTTGAGTAATTCACCCCTCCACTTT
- | TRBJ2-5 | TRBV23-1 | TRBD2 | CASRKPIAGDQETQYF | TGCGCCAGCAGGAAACCGATAGCGGGAGACCAAGAGACCCAGTACTTC
few | TRBJ2-7 | TRBV7-9 | - | CASKGGSYEQYF | TGTGCCAGCAAGGGGGGCTCCTACGAGCAGTACTTC
few | TRBJ1-2 | TRBV6-2/TRBV6-3 | - | CASSRHGNYGYTF | TGTGCCAGCAGTCGACACGGGAACTATGGCTACACCTTC
- | TRBJ2-2 | TRBV24-1 | TRBD2 | CATSDESTSGIITGELFF | TGTGCCACCAGTGATGAATCGACTAGCGGGATAATCACCGGGGAGCTGTTTTTT
- | TRBJ2-5 | TRBV20-1 | TRBD2 | CSARPRLAVLQETQYF | TGCAGTGCTAGGCCCCGACTAGCGGTCCTACAAGAGACCCAGTACTTC
- | TRBJ2-1 | TRBV4-1 | TRBD2 | CASSPQTGTSGINEQFF | TGCGCCAGCAGCCCACAGACCGGGACTAGCGGCATTAATGAGCAGTTCTTC
once | TRBJ2-7 | TRBV2 | TRBD1 | CASSGPGQGIYEQYF | TGTGCCAGCAGTGGACCGGGACAGGGGATCTACGAGCAGTACTTC
- | TRBJ2-3 | TRBV7-9 | TRBD2 | CASSPPASGRTDTQYF | TGTGCCAGCAGCCCCCCGGCTAGCGGGAGAACAGATACGCAGTATTTT
few | TRBJ2-1 | TRBV27 | TRBD2 | CASTLLTSGSYNEQFF | TGTGCCAGCACGCTCCTCACTAGCGGCTCCTACAATGAGCAGTTCTTC
once | TRBJ2-3 | TRBV5-1 | TRBD2 | CASSLGYRGGEDTQYF | TGCGCCAGCAGCTTGGGCTACCGGGGGGGCGAAGATACGCAGTATTTT
- | TRBJ2-3 | TRBV5-1 | - | CASSLVGSLDTQYF | TGCGCCAGCAGCTTGGTAGGGAGTTTGGATACGCAGTATTTT
- | TRBJ2-7 | TRBV2 | TRBD1 | CASSEWTGGPYEQYF | TGTGCCAGCAGCGAGTGGACAGGGGGGCCCTACGAGCAGTACTTC
- | TRBJ2-1 | TRBV5-1 | TRBD1 | CASSYGAGQGSYNEQFF | TGCGCCAGCAGTTATGGGGCCGGACAGGGGAGTTACAATGAGCAGTTCTTC
- | TRBJ2-1 | TRBV7-6 | - | CASSPRTTSPNYNEQFF | TGTGCCAGCAGCCCCAGGACGACTTCCCCCAACTACAATGAGCAGTTCTTC
- | TRBJ2-2 | TRBV6-2/TRBV6-3 | - | CASILTMGEAGELFF | TGTGCCAGCATCCTGACAATGGGGGAGGCCGGGGAGCTGTTTTTT
- | TRBJ2-3 | TRBV28 | TRBD1 | CASSPPGQVNTDTQYF | TGTGCCAGCAGTCCCCCGGGACAGGTGAACACAGATACGCAGTATTTT
- | TRBJ2-1 | TRBV6-5 | TRBD2 | CASSYLAGGGVNEQFF | TGTGCCAGCAGTTACTTGGCGGGCGGGGGGGTAAATGAGCAGTTCTTC
once | TRBJ1-1 | TRBV29-1 | - | CSVEKTENTEAFF | TGCAGCGTTGAAAAGACGGAAAACACTGAAGCTTTCTTT
- | TRBJ2-1 | TRBV6-2/TRBV6-3 | TRBD1 | CASSYGTEHNEQFF | TGTGCCAGCAGTTACGGGACAGAGCACAATGAGCAGTTCTTC
- | TRBJ1-2 | TRBV7-8 | - | CASSREQGPYEYGYTF | TGTGCCAGCAGCCGGGAGCAGGGACCTTATGAGTATGGCTACACCTTC
- | TRBJ1-6 | TRBV20-1 | - | CSVSPPGRNSPLHF | TGCAGTGTTAGTCCTCCGGGCCGGAATTCACCCCTCCACTTT
once | TRBJ2-1 | TRBV6-5 | - | CASSKMGSPYNEQFF | TGTGCCAGCAGCAAAATGGGGTCCCCCTACAATGAGCAGTTCTTC